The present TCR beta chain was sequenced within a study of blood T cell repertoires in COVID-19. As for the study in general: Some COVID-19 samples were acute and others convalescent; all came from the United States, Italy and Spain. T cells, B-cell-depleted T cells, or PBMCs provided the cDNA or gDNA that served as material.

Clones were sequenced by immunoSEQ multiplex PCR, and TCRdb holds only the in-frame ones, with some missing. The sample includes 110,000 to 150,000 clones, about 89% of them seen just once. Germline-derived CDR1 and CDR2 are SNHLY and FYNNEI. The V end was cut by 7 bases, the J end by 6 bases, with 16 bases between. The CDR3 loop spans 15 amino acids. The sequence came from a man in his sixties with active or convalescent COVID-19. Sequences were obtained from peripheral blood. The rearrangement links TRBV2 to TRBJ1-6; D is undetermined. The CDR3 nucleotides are TGTGCCAGCATCCCCCCGGACTGGACTAATTCACCCCTCCACTTT. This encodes CASIPPDWTNSPLHF.